Each of the 16 T cell receptor beta chains below was sequenced from the same sample in a study of breast tumors, draining lymph nodes, adjacent tissues. TCRdb analysed the multiplex PCR reads with MiXCR anew, one entry per CDR3 protein. This table has 130,000 or so distinct CDR3 sequences, about a fifth appearing once. Axillary draining lymph nodes of breast cancer patients supplied the node samples. Sample: axillary lymph node tissue. The source is a female donor with breast cancer. Some clones in this sample may be carry-over from other donors' samples.

This clonotype was observed at least ten times. The V call is TRBV11-2, the J call TRBJ2-3; D unclear. V gave up 5 bases and J gave up 6 bases, with 15 bases separating them. The CDR3 runs to 14 residues. Germline V gives CDR1 SGHAT, CDR2 FQNNGV. CDR3 bases: TGTGCCAGCAGCAAGGATGGAGTTCTGGATACGCAGTATTTT. Residues: CASSKDGVLDTQYF.

About this clonotype: The CDR3 carries no conserved terminal phenylalanine or tryptophan, so it likely arises from a read error. V gene TRBV19 combines with J gene TRBJ2-2, with D perhaps matching TRBD1 or TRBD2 (6 bases each). From germline, CDR1 is LNHDA and CDR2 SQIVND (reference sequence). V was shortened by 3 bases and J by 6 bases, with 14 bases between the two germline ends. The CDR3 sequence is 15 residues long. CDR3 loop: CASSIIRGRPGELFV. CDR3 sequence (DNA): TGTGCCAGTAGTATCATTAGGGGGAGGCCCGGGGAGCTGTTTGTT.

This clonotype was counted at least ten times. The J gene is TRBJ2-1, the V gene TRBV6-2 or TRBV6-3; TRBD2 matches at 13 bases. The CDR3 loop spans 17 amino acids. V shed 2 bases and J 1 base; nucleotides not matched to a gene: 2. The germline V gene encodes CDR1 MNHEY and CDR2 SVGEGT. The CDR3 DNA is TGTGCCAGCAGTTACGGACTAGCGGGAGTTTCCTACAATGAGCAGTTCTTC. Protein sequence: CASSYGLAGVSYNEQFF.

The chain has TRBV7-2 and TRBJ2-3; D is unresolved. V was clipped by 2 bases and J by 2 bases, with 17 bases between them. The CDR3 is 17 residues long. Germline V gene lookup returns CDR1 SGHTA and CDR2 FQGNSA. The CDR3 is CASSLIRPGFYTDTQYF. For the CDR3, the DNA is TGTGCCAGCAGCTTAATAAGGCCCGGATTTTACACAGATACGCAGTATTTT.

This clonotype was detected ten times or more. This rearrangement joins TRBV6-1 to TRBJ2-3; 9 bases match TRBD2. Per germline, CDR1 MNHNS and CDR2 SASEGT. V shed 9 bases, J shed 5 bases, and the junction held 6 bases outside the gene matches. There are 13 residues in the CDR3. CDR3 DNA: TGTGCCAGTAGCGGGAGTAGGGGAGATACGCAGTATTTT. Translated: CASSGSRGDTQYF.

This rearrangement joins TRBV5-1 to TRBJ2-2, with 13 bases lining up with TRBD2. V lost 5 bases to trimming and J lost 4 bases; unmatched junction nucleotides: 5. Germline-derived CDR1 and CDR2 are SGHRS and YFSETQ. The CDR3 contains 16 residues. Written as DNA, the CDR3 is TGCGCCAGCAGGCTGGGACTAGCGGGACCCACCGGGGAGCTGTTTTTT. It is translated as CASRLGLAGPTGELFF.

In regard to this clonotype: One base away lies a much larger clone, so this may be a sequencing read error. The V call is TRBV7-2, the J call TRBJ2-5; 7 nucleotides agree with TRBD2. CDR1 is SGHTA and CDR2 is FQGNSA in the germline V gene. V was clipped by 5 bases and J by 2 bases; unmatched bases: 11. The length of the CDR3 is 16 residues. The CDR3, as DNA: TGTGCCAGCAGCCTGCCTCAGCGGGACCCACAAGAGACCCAGTACTTC. Translated: CASSLPQRDPQETQYF.

This clonotype was found a few times. V gene TRBV12-3 or TRBV12-4 combines with J gene TRBJ2-7, with D perhaps TRBD1 (5 bases). V was clipped by 6 bases and J by 3 bases, with 18 bases between them. The CDR3 length is 15 residues. Written as DNA, the CDR3 is TGTGCCAGCAGACCCTCAACAGGACCTTACTACGAGCAGTACTTC. Translation: CASRPSTGPYYEQYF.

This clonotype showed up many times. The chain links TRBV30 to TRBJ2-7, with 11 bases matching TRBD2. The CDR3 contains 13 residues. V shed 5 bases, J shed 7 bases, and the junction held 7 bases outside the gene matches. The germline gives CDR1 GTSNPN, CDR2 SVGIG (reference sequence). CDR3 coding DNA: TGTGCCTGGGATAGCGGGAGGGCGGGAGAGCAGTACTTC. It codes for CAWDSGRAGEQYF.

As regards this clonotype: A much larger clone lies one base from this, so it may be a read error. The V gene is TRBV12-3 or TRBV12-4, the J gene TRBJ1-5, with D perhaps matching TRBD1 (5 bases). CDR3 size: 14 residues. Trimming took 5 bases from V and 5 from J, leaving 13 bases between them. The chain's CDR3 is CASSPDSNDQPQHF. The DNA of the CDR3 is TGTGCCAGCAGTCCCGACAGTAATGATCAGCCCCAGCATTTT.

As for this clonotype: Possible read error: a much larger clone is one base away. The chain combines TRBV6-5 with TRBJ2-1; D is ambiguous. Trimming took off 0 bases at V and 4 bases at J, with 13 bases between the two ends. Germline values: CDR1 MNHEY, CDR2 SVGAGI. This CDR3 has 16 amino acids. The CDR3 region is CASSYSAVEPYNEQFF. As DNA, the CDR3 is TGTGCCAGCAGTTACTCCGCGGTCGAGCCGTACAATGAGCAGTTCTTC.

This clonotype has a count of ten or more. V is TRBV2 and J is TRBJ2-7; TRBD1 matches 9 bases. Germline V gives CDR1 SNHLY, CDR2 FYNNEI. After removal of 4 bases from V and 2 bases from J, the junction contained 3 bases not matched to a gene. This CDR3 comprises 14 residues. In DNA, the CDR3 is TGTGCCAGCAGTGCCGGGACAGGGCCCTACGAGCAGTACTTC. This gives the protein CASSAGTGPYEQYF.

With respect to this clonotype: A clone one base away is much larger, so this may be a read error. This chain uses TRBV2 with TRBJ2-1; the D call may be TRBD1 or TRBD2 (6 bases each). The length of the CDR3 is 14 residues. Germline-derived CDR1 and CDR2 are SNHLY and FYNNEI. CDR3 sequence reads: CASRRGDRYNVQFF. The CDR3 bases are TGTGCCAGCAGGAGGGGGGACCGCTACAATGTGCAGTTCTTC.

A word on this clonotype: This could be a read error, since a much larger clone is one nucleotide away. J is TRBJ2-3 and V is TRBV14, with D unclear. V lost 1 base, J lost 7 bases, and 6 bases lay in between. Germline V CDR1 and CDR2: SGHDN, FVKESK. The CDR3 loop spans 12 amino acids. The CDR3 reads CASSQVPNTQYF. In DNA form, the CDR3 reads TGTGCCAGCAGCCAAGTGCCAAATACGCAGTATTTT.

This clonotype showed up many times. V and J are TRBV27 and TRBJ2-1, with D maybe TRBD2 (5 bases). In germline, CDR1 is MNHEY, CDR2 SMNVEV (reference sequence). The length of the CDR3 is 15 residues. The V end lost 6 bases, the J end lost 6 bases, and 18 bases lay between the germline ends. CDR3 nucleotides: TGTGCCAGCAGCCCTCGTGGACGGACTCCCAATGAGCAGTTCTTC. Protein: CASSPRGRTPNEQFF.

This clonotype was detected only a few times. The rearrangement links TRBV18 to TRBJ2-3; 7 positions agree with TRBD2. The CDR3 covers 14 residues. Germline V CDR1 and CDR2: KGHSH, LQKENI. The V segment lost 5 bases and the J segment 8 bases; nucleotides outside the gene matches: 10. The CDR3 DNA is TGTGCCAGCTCAAGGACTAGTGGAGTGGGTACGCAGTATTTT. Its protein product is CASSRTSGVGTQYF.